This note documents a single T cell receptor (beta chain) sequence. MiXCR, applied by TCRdb to the RT-PCR reads, yields one record per CDR3 protein. The table shows just over 300,000 distinct CDR3 sequences, with roughly 22% occurring only once. The V and J ends lost 5 bases and 2 bases respectively, with 5 bases between them. CDR3 length: 12 amino acids. CDR1 SGHAT and CDR2 FQNNGV come from the germline V gene. The data belong to a study of response to subunit inactivated influenza vaccine. This chain joins TRBV11-2 and TRBJ2-3; D is undetermined. This receptor was obtained from a man aged 45 to 70 who received an inactivated influenza vaccine. Sample: PBMCs from blood, taken roughly 20 months after vaccination. The CDR3 nucleotides are TGTGCCAGCAGCACTACCACAGATACGCAGTATTTT. It codes for CASSTTTDTQYF.